The sequence of this T cell receptor (beta chain) was determined in a study of human T cells and chemical hapten exposure. Study context: TCR yields per sample varied mostly from small pooled library volume differences.

Authors' processing steps: The median was around 89,000 TCRs per sample, ranging roughly 23,224 to 750,000. Using its own MiXCR run on the RACE reads, TCRdb lists one record per CDR3 protein. None of the V and J calls come from the authors' own analysis; TCRdb made them. The sample contains over 60,000 distinct CDR3 sequences, about a tenth of which appear only once. The CDR3 runs to 15 residues. Unmatched junction bases numbered 4, after V lost 2 bases and J lost 2 bases. The V gene's germline CDR1 is MGHRA and CDR2 YSYEKL. The sample's time point: patch test 2, 6 weeks after DPC sensitization. The treatment denotes: therapeutic diphenylcyclopropenone sensitization with weekly scalp DPC. This clonotype has a handful of counts. Its antigen remains unknown. Study results and limitations: Unchanged with DPC sensitization were TCRs above 1 in 1000 frequency.

The clonotype comes from a woman aged 45-59 years with alopecia areata. Some clones in this sample may be carry-over from other donors' samples. The chain employs TRBV4-1 and TRBJ2-3, with 7 bases matching TRBD1. The input for sequencing was whole blood, taken in connection with sensitization to the hapten diphenylcyclopropenone (DPC). The CDR3 DNA sequence: TGCGCCAGCAGCCAAACAGGGGCTCCCACAGATACGCAGTATTTT. Its protein product is CASSQTGAPTDTQYF.